The present T cell receptor (beta chain) was sequenced within a study of OX40 agonist ivuxolimab in advanced cancers. Study as a whole: Each dose-escalation patient presented with hepatocellular carcinoma, melanoma, renal cell or head and neck cancer. Of mixed ages from about 23 to 85 and averaging about 56 years, the group was approximately 80% male.

Overall study findings and caveats: More expanded clones were seen, on average, in CD8+ T cells than in CD4+.

As to this clone: The antigen is unknown.

The CDR3 is 19 residues long. The V gene lost 5 bases and the J gene lost 2 bases, with 24 bases spanning the gap. Germline V gene lookup returns CDR1 SEHNR and CDR2 FQNEAQ (reference sequence). Repertoires were generated with immunoSEQ multiplex PCR, while TCRdb's copy carries only in-frame clones and drops some. The sample consists of about 58,000 clones, over 65% of them appearing once. This TCR came from an adult with an advanced solid tumor such as melanoma, head and neck, liver or kidney cancer. This sequence joins TRBV7-9 and TRBJ1-4; maybe TRBD1 (6 bases). Source: CD4+ or CD8+ T cells sorted from blood, taken in a trial of the OX40 agonist ivuxolimab. CDR3 protein: CASSKRVRGAAGTNEKLFF. The CDR3 DNA reads TGTGCCAGCAGCAAGAGGGTTCGGGGGGCCGCGGGCACTAATGAAAAACTGTTTTTT.